This entry concerns a single T cell receptor (beta chain). CDR1 and CDR2 from the germline V gene are SGHRS and YFSETQ. The V end was cut by 0 bases, the J end by 3 bases, with 16 bases between. The CDR3 covers 16 residues. These data belong to a study of shared clonotypes between healthy human individuals. Sequencing was performed on unsorted PBMC DNA using ten immunoSEQ deep assay plates. Sequenced by immunoSEQ multiplex PCR; TCRdb stores in-frame clones only, minus some. Altogether hundreds of thousands of clones are present, around 79% being singletons, with the ten largest covering roughly 13%. The sequenced sample was PBMCs. V is TRBV5-1 and J is TRBJ2-7; D gene uncertain. The TCR sequence derives from a woman aged 40 to 49 in good health. Some clones in this sample may be carry-over from other donors' samples. CDR3 nucleotides: TGCGCCAGCAGCTTGGCCAAAGCTAGTCAGATCTACGAGCAGTACTTC. Residues: CASSLAKASQIYEQYF.